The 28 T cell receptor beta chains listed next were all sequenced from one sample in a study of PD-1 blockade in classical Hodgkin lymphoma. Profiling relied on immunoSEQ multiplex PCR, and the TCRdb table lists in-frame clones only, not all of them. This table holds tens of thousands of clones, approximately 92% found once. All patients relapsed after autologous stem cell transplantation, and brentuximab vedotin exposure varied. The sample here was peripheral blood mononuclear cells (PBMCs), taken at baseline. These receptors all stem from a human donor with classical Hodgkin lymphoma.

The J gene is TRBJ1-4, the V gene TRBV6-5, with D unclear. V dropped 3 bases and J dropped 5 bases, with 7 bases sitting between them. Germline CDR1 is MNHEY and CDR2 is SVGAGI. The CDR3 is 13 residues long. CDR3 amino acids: CASSYVHNEKLFF. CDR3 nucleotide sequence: TGTGCCAGCAGTTATGTCCACAATGAAAAACTGTTTTTT.

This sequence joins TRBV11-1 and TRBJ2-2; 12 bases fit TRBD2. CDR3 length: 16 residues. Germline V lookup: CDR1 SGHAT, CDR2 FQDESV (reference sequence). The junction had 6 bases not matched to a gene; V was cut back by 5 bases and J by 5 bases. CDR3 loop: CASSPLAGGLTGELFF. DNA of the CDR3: TGTGCCAGCAGCCCCCTAGCGGGGGGGCTAACCGGGGAGCTGTTTTTT.

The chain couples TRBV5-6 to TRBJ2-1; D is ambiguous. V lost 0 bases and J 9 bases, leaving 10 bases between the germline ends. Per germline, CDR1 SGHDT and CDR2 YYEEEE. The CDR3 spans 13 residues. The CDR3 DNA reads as TGTGCCAGCAGCTTGGCCGGTACGTTTGAGCAGTTCTTC. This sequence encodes CASSLAGTFEQFF.

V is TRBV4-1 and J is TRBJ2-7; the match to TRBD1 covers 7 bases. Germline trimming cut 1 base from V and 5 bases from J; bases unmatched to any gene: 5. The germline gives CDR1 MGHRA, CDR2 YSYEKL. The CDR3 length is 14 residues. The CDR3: CASSQGTGNDEQYF. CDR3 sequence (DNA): TGCGCCAGCAGCCAAGGGACAGGTAACGACGAGCAGTACTTC.

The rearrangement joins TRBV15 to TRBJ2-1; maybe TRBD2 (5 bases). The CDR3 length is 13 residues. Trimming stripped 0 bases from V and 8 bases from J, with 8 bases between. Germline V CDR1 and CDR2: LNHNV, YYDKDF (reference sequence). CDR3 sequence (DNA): TGTGCCACCAGCAGAGACCCAGCGGATGAGCAGTTCTTC. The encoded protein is CATSRDPADEQFF.

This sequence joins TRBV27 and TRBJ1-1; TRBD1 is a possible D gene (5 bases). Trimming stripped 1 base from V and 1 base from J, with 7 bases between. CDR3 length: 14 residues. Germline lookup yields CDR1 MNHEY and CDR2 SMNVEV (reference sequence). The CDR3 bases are TGTGCCAGCAGTTTATTGGGGGGGAACACTGAAGCTTTCTTT. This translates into CASSLLGGNTEAFF.

The CDR3 DNA reads TGCGCCAGCAGATCCGGGACTAGCAGCGTTCTTCCCCAGTACTTC. Its protein is CASRSGTSSVLPQYF. The chain is built from TRBV5-1 and TRBJ2-5, with 9 bases aligning to TRBD2. Germline V gene data show CDR1 as SGHRS and CDR2 as YFSETQ. V was clipped by 5 bases and J by 9 bases; unmatched bases: 14. The CDR3 is made up of 15 amino acids.

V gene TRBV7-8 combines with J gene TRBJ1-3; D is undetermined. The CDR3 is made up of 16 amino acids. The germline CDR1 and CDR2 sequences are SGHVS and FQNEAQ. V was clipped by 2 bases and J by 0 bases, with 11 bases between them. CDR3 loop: CASSLRFSFSGNTIYF. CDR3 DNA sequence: TGTGCCAGCAGCTTAAGATTTTCGTTCTCTGGAAACACCATATATTTT. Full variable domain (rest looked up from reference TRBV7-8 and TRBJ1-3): GAGVSQSPRYKVAKRGQDVALRCDPISGHVSLFWYQQALGQGPEFLTYFQNEAQLDKSGLPSDRFFAERPEGSVSTLKIQRTQQEDSAVYLCASSLRFSFSGNTIYFGEGSWLTVV.

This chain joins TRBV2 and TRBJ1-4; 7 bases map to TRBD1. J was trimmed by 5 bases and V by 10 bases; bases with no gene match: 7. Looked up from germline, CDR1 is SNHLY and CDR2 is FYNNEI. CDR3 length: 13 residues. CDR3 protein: CATAGTANEKLFF. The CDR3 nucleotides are TGTGCCACCGCCGGGACAGCGAATGAAAAACTGTTTTTT.

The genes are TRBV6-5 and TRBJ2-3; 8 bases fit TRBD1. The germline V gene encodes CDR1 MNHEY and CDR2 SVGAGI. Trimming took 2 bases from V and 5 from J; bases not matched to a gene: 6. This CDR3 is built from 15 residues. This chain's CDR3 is CASSYPTTGGDTQYF. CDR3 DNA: TGTGCCAGCAGTTACCCCACCACAGGGGGAGATACGCAGTATTTT.

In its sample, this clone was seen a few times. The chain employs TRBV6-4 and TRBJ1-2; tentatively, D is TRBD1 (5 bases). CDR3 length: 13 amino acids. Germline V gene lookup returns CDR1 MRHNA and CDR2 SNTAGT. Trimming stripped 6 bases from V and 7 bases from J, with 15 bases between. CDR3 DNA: TGTGCCAGCAGCGACGGGGGTGGGACTGGCTACACCTTC. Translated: CASSDGGGTGYTF.

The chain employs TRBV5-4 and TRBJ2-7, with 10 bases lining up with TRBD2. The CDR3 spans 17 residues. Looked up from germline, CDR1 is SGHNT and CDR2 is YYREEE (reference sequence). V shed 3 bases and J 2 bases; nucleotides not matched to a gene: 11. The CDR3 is CASSYGGLAGVPYEQYF. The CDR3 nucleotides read TGTGCCAGCAGCTATGGCGGGCTAGCGGGGGTGCCCTACGAGCAGTACTTC.

CDR3: CATSRWGDTEAFF. Here the CDR3 DNA reads TGTGCCACCAGCCGTTGGGGGGACACTGAAGCTTTCTTT. The rearrangement uses TRBV15 and TRBJ1-1; D might be TRBD1 (5 bases). The CDR3 is made up of 13 amino acids. V was shortened by 5 bases and J by 3 bases, with 10 bases between the two germline ends. The germline V gene has CDR1 LNHNV and CDR2 YYDKDF (reference sequence).

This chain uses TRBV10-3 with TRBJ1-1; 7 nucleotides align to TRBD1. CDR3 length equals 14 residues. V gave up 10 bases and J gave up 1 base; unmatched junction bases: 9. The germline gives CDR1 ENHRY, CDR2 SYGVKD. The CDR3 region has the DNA TGTGCCACCAACCGGGACAGCCAGAACACTGAAGCTTTCTTT. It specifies CATNRDSQNTEAFF.

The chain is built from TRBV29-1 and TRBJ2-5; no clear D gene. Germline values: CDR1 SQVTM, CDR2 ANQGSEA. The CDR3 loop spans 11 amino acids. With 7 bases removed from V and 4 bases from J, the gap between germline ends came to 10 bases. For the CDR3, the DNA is TGCAGCGCTTACGAAGGAGAGACCCAGTACTTC. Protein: CSAYEGETQYF. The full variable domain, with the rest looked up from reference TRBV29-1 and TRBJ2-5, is SAVISQKPSRDICQRGTSLTIQCQVDSQVTMMFWYRQQPGQSLTLIATANQGSEATYESGFVIDKFPISRPNLTFSTLTVSNMSPEDSSIYLCSAYEGETQYFGPGTRLLVL.

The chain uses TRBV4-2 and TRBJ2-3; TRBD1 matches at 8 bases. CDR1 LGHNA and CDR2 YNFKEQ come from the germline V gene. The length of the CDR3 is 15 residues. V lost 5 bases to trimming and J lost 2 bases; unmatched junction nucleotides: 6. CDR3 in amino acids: CASSARQGHTDTQYF. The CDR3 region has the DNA TGTGCCAGCAGCGCCCGACAGGGGCACACAGATACGCAGTATTTT.

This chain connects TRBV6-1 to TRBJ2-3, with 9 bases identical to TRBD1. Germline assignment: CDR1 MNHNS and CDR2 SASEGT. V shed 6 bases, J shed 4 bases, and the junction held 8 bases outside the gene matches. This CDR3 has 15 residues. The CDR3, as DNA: TGTGCCAGCAGGGAACCACAGGGGGCCGCAGATACGCAGTATTTT. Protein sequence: CASREPQGAADTQYF.

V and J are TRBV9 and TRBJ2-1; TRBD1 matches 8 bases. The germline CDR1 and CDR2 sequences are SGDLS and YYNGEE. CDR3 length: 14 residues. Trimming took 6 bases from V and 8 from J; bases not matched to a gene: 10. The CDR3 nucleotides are TGTGCCAGCACCCTGGGACAGGCTAGTGATGAGCAGTTCTTC. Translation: CASTLGQASDEQFF.

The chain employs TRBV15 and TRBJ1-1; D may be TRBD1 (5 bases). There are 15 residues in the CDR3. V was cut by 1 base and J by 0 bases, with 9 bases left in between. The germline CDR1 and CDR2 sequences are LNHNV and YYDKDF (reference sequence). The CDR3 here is CATSRGAGLNTEAFF. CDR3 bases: TGTGCCACCAGCAGAGGGGCAGGGTTGAACACTGAAGCTTTCTTT.

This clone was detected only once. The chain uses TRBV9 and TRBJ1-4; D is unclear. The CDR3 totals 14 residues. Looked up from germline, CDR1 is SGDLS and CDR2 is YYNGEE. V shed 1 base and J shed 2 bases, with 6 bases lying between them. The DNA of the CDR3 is TGTGCCAGCAGCGTAAGTGGGACTAATGAAAAACTGTTTTTT. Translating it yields CASSVSGTNEKLFF.

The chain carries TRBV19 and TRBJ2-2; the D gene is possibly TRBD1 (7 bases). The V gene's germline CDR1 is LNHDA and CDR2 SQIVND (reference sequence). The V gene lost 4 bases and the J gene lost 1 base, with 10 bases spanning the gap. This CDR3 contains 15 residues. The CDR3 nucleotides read TGTGCCAGTAGTAACCAGGGGGGGAACACCGGGGAGCTGTTTTTT. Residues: CASSNQGGNTGELFF.

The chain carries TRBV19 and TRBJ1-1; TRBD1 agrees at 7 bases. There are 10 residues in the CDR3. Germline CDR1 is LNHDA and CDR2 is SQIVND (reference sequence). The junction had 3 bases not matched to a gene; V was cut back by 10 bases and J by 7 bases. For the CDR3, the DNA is TGTGCCACCCGACAGGGTGAAGCTTTCTTT. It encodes CATRQGEAFF.

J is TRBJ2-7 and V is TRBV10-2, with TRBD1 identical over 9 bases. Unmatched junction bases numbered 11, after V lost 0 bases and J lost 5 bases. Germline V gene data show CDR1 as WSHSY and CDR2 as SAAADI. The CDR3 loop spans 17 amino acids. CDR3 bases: TGCGCCAGCAGTGAGTCCCCAGGACCGACAGGGGGAGACGAGCAGTACTTC. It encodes CASSESPGPTGGDEQYF.

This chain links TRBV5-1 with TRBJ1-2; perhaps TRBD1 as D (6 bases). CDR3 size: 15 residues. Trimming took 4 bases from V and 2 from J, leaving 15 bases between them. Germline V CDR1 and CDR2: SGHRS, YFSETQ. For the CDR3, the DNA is TGCGCCAGCAGCCGGGACCCAGGGGACAACTATGGCTACACCTTC. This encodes CASSRDPGDNYGYTF.

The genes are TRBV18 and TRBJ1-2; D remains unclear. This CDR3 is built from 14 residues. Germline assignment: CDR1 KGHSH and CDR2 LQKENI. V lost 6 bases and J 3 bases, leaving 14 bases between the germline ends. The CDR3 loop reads CASSKDTTDYGYTF. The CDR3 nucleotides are TGTGCCAGCTCGAAAGACACTACAGACTATGGCTACACCTTC.

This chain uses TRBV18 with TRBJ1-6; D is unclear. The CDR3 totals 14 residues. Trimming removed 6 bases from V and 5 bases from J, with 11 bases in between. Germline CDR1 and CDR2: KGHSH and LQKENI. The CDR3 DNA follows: TGTGCCAGCTCCCCCTTGGGTGATAATTCACCCCTCCACTTT. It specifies CASSPLGDNSPLHF.

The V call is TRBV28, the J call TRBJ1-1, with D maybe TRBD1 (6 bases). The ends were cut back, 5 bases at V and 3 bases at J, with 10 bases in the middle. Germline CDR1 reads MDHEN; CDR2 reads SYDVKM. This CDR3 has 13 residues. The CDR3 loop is CASSRRGDTEAFF. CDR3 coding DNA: TGTGCCAGCAGTAGAAGGGGGGACACTGAAGCTTTCTTT.

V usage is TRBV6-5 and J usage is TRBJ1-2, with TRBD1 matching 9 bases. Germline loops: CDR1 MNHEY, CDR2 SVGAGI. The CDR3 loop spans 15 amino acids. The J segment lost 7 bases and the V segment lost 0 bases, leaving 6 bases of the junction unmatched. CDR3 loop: CASSYSGTGSVGYTF. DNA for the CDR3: TGTGCCAGCAGTTACTCCGGGACAGGGTCCGTTGGCTACACCTTC.